Below are 24 T cell receptor beta chains sequenced from a single sample in a study of blood T cell repertoires in COVID-19. Data came from immunoSEQ multiplex PCR; TCRdb stores just in-frame clones and leaves some out. The table has some 200,000 clones, 89% seen once. Source material: PBMCs or T cells enriched from blood (not recorded which). The receptors originated from a woman younger than 30 who had recovered from COVID-19.

Remarks on this clone: Other DNA sequences in this sample translate to the same CDR3. The V and J genes are TRBV27 and TRBJ2-7; 11 bases agree with TRBD2. Per the germline V gene, CDR1 is MNHEY and CDR2 is SMNVEV (reference sequence). V trimming: 2 bases; J trimming: 3 bases; junction bases outside the gene matches: 0. CDR3 length equals 14 residues. The CDR3 sequence: CASSLGTSGYEQYF. The CDR3 DNA reads TGTGCCAGCAGTTTAGGGACTAGCGGCTACGAGCAGTACTTC.

V is TRBV7-9 and J is TRBJ2-3, with 9 positions matching TRBD2. Germline loops: CDR1 SEHNR, CDR2 FQNEAQ (reference sequence). This CDR3 is 14 amino acids long. The J segment lost 2 bases and the V segment lost 8 bases, leaving 5 bases of the junction unmatched. As DNA, the CDR3 is TGTGCCAGCGGCCGCGGGAGGGCCACAGATACGCAGTATTTT. It yields the protein CASGRGRATDTQYF.

V gene TRBV24-1 combines with J gene TRBJ1-2; tentatively, D is TRBD1 (5 bases). Germline CDR1 and CDR2: KGHDR and SFDVKD. V lost 3 bases and J lost 4, with 14 bases in between. The CDR3 totals 15 residues. The CDR3 loop is CATSDPTGYPYGYTF. The CDR3 DNA is TGTGCCACCAGTGATCCCACAGGTTACCCCTATGGCTACACCTTC.

This clone showed up just once. V usage is TRBV10-3 and J usage is TRBJ2-3; 8 bases fit TRBD2. Germline-derived CDR1 and CDR2 are ENHRY and SYGVKD. CDR3 length: 12 amino acids. Trimming cost V 6 bases and J 8 bases; bases outside gene matches: 4. CDR3 amino acids: CAISGRATTQYF. In nucleotides, the CDR3 is TGTGCCATCAGCGGGAGGGCCACTACGCAGTATTTT.

V is TRBV5-6 and J is TRBJ2-2, with TRBD2 identical over 9 bases. The germline V gene encodes CDR1 SGHDT and CDR2 YYEEEE. Losses at the gene ends were 2 bases for V and 3 bases for J; bases not matched to a gene: 8. The CDR3 is 17 residues long. CDR3 sequence reads: CASSFGAGGRYTGELFF. DNA of the CDR3: TGTGCCAGCAGCTTCGGCGCGGGAGGGAGATACACCGGGGAGCTGTTTTTT.

The rearrangement links TRBV11-2 to TRBJ1-1, with 7 bases matching TRBD1. The CDR3 runs to 13 residues. J gave up 3 bases and V 5 bases, and 3 bases lay outside the gene matches. Per germline, CDR1 SGHAT and CDR2 FQNNGV. The CDR3 coding sequence is TGTGCCAGCAGCCTCCAGGGGGACACTGAAGCTTTCTTT. This codes for CASSLQGDTEAFF.

This clone was seen once. The chain carries TRBV19 and TRBJ2-7, with D possibly matching TRBD1 (6 bases). The ends were cut back, 5 bases at V and 5 bases at J, with 13 bases in the middle. Germline CDR1 LNHDA, CDR2 SQIVND (reference sequence). The CDR3 is 13 residues long. CDR3 sequence reads: CASSPGTRHEQYF. The CDR3 DNA sequence: TGTGCCAGTAGTCCCGGGACACGCCACGAGCAGTACTTC.

The chain has TRBV20-1 and TRBJ2-7; perhaps TRBD2 as D (5 bases). In germline, CDR1 is DFQATT, CDR2 SNEGSKA (reference sequence). V lost 6 bases, J lost 2 bases, and 8 bases lay in between. The CDR3 is 11 amino acids. CDR3: CSARGAYEQYF. The CDR3 region has the DNA TGCAGTGCCCGGGGAGCCTACGAGCAGTACTTC.

The V and J genes are TRBV5-1 and TRBJ2-1; TRBD2 matches at 7 bases. Germline assignment: CDR1 SGHRS and CDR2 YFSETQ. The CDR3 covers 17 residues. Losses at the gene ends were 0 bases for V and 4 bases for J; bases not matched to a gene: 10. CDR3 sequence: CASSLAASASGYNEQFF. CDR3 DNA: TGCGCCAGCAGCTTGGCCGCAAGCGCTAGCGGATACAATGAGCAGTTCTTC.

This rearrangement joins TRBV5-4 to TRBJ2-3, with TRBD2 matching over 10 bases. Trimming cost V 6 bases and J 1 base; bases outside gene matches: 5. Looked up from germline, CDR1 is SGHNT and CDR2 is YYREEE (reference sequence). CDR3 length: 15 amino acids. CDR3 amino acids: CASTSGTSGTDTQYF. Here the CDR3 DNA reads TGTGCCAGCACCTCCGGGACTAGCGGCACAGATACGCAGTATTTT. The full variable domain, in which reference TRBV5-4 and TRBJ2-3 provide the parts outside the CDR3, is ETGVTQSPTHLIKTRGQQVTLRCSSQSGHNTVSWYQQALGQGPQFIFQYYREEENGRGNFPPRFSGLQFPNYSSELNVNALELDDSALYLCASTSGTSGTDTQYFGPGTRLTVL.

This rearrangement joins TRBV19 to TRBJ2-2, with no clear D. The CDR3 contains 13 residues. The germline V and J ends were trimmed by 4 bases and 4 bases, with 7 bases remaining between them. Per germline, CDR1 LNHDA and CDR2 SQIVND (reference sequence). CDR3 in amino acids: CASSSRFTGELFF. As DNA, the CDR3 is TGTGCCAGTAGTAGTCGTTTCACCGGGGAGCTGTTTTTT.

The CDR3: CASSEGRQGGQPQHF. The CDR3 nucleotides are TGTGCCAGCAGTGAAGGGAGACAGGGGGGTCAGCCCCAGCATTTT. The chain is built from TRBV6-1 and TRBJ1-5; TRBD1 matches at 9 bases. Germline V lookup: CDR1 MNHNS, CDR2 SASEGT. This CDR3 is built from 15 residues. V lost 1 base to trimming and J lost 6 bases; unmatched junction nucleotides: 4.

A single count supports this clone. This sequence joins TRBV7-2 and TRBJ2-5; TRBD2 might be the D (5 bases). CDR3 length equals 14 residues. With 6 bases removed from V and 5 bases from J, the gap between germline ends came to 16 bases. Germline V CDR1 and CDR2: SGHTA, FQGNSA. CDR3 nucleotide sequence: TGTGCCAGCAGTCCCTTGAGCGGCGGGGAGACCCAGTACTTC. Translated: CASSPLSGGETQYF.

This clone occurred a few times. CDR3 bases: TGTGCCATCAGTGAGTCCATAATTAGCAAAGGGGCCTACGAGCAGTACTTC. It is translated as CAISESIISKGAYEQYF. V is TRBV10-3 and J is TRBJ2-7; weak D call: TRBD1 (5 bases). In germline, CDR1 is ENHRY, CDR2 SYGVKD. V was pared by 0 bases and J by 2 bases, with 17 bases between. There are 17 residues in the CDR3.

This clone was picked up a small number of times. The gene calls are TRBV28 and TRBJ2-7; 8 bases are a match to TRBD2. J gave up 3 bases and V 5 bases, and 12 bases lay outside the gene matches. CDR1 and CDR2 (germline): MDHEN, SYDVKM. The length of the CDR3 is 16 residues. The CDR3 nucleotides read TGTGCCAGCAGTATGATACAGCGGGAGCGTTTCTACGAGCAGTACTTC. It encodes CASSMIQRERFYEQYF.

V gene TRBV18 combines with J gene TRBJ2-3, with TRBD2 as a possible D gene (6 bases). Per the germline V gene, CDR1 is KGHSH and CDR2 is LQKENI. V lost 0 bases and J lost 5, with 21 bases in between. This CDR3 has 18 residues. This chain's CDR3 is CASSPPRFRLVVGDTQYF. The CDR3 DNA follows: TGTGCCAGCTCACCACCGCGATTTCGACTAGTCGTCGGAGATACGCAGTATTTT. The full variable domain, with the rest looked up from reference TRBV18 and TRBJ2-3, is NAGVMQNPRHLVRRRGQEARLRCSPMKGHSHVYWYRQLPEEGLKFMVYLQKENIIDESGMPKERFSAEFPKEGPSILRIQQVVRGDSAAYFCASSPPRFRLVVGDTQYFGPGTRLTVL.

This chain joins TRBV2 and TRBJ2-7; possible D gene TRBD2, 5 bases. The CDR3 totals 14 residues. The V end was cut by 2 bases, the J end by 9 bases, with 17 bases between. CDR1 SNHLY and CDR2 FYNNEI come from the germline V gene. Here the CDR3 reads CASSEQGGASGQYF. The CDR3, as DNA: TGTGCCAGCAGTGAACAAGGAGGAGCGTCTGGGCAGTACTTC.

V and J are TRBV7-8 and TRBJ2-7; TRBD2 matches 8 bases. CDR1 is SGHVS and CDR2 is FQNEAQ in the germline V gene. CDR3 length: 14 residues. With 5 bases clipped from V and 2 bases from J, the junction kept 5 bases outside the gene matches. In DNA, the CDR3 is TGTGCCAGCAGCCCCCGGGAGGGTGCCTACGAGCAGTACTTC. It codes for CASSPREGAYEQYF.

J is TRBJ1-5 and V is TRBV3-1 (or the pseudogene TRBV3-2), with D possibly matching TRBD1 (6 bases). Germline V lookup: CDR1 LGHDT, CDR2 YNNKEL (reference sequence). The germline V and J ends were trimmed by 4 bases and 6 bases, with 13 bases remaining between them. The CDR3 is made up of 14 amino acids. CDR3 nucleotides: TGTGCCAGCAGCCGGAAGGGGGGGACTCAGCCCCAGCATTTT. Its translation is CASSRKGGTQPQHF.

This rearrangement joins TRBV2 to TRBJ1-5, with D maybe TRBD1 (6 bases). From germline, CDR1 is SNHLY and CDR2 FYNNEI. CDR3 length: 14 residues. Trimming shortened V by 2 bases and J by 6 bases, and 11 bases separated the two germline ends. The CDR3 DNA follows: TGTGCCAGCAGTGAACAGGGGCTCAGTCAGCCCCAGCATTTT. Its translation: CASSEQGLSQPQHF.

This sequence joins TRBV6-5 and TRBJ2-1, with 11 nucleotides matching TRBD2. The CDR3 is made up of 15 amino acids. Germline V gene sequence: CDR1 MNHEY, CDR2 SVGAGI. The V and J ends lost 6 bases and 3 bases, in that order; junction bases with no gene match: 4. The CDR3 protein is CASRRTSGSYNEQFF. Here the CDR3 DNA reads TGTGCCAGCAGGAGAACTAGCGGGAGCTACAATGAGCAGTTCTTC.

This clone was seen once. This rearrangement joins TRBV6-5 to TRBJ1-1; 7 bases agree with TRBD1. There are 14 residues in the CDR3. After removal of 1 base from V and 4 bases from J, the junction contained 3 bases not matched to a gene. Looked up from germline, CDR1 is MNHEY and CDR2 is SVGAGI. The CDR3 loop is CASSYFAGGTEAFF. The CDR3, as DNA: TGTGCCAGCAGTTACTTCGCAGGGGGCACTGAAGCTTTCTTT.

V and J are TRBV4-1 and TRBJ2-7; 10 bases align to TRBD2. Trimming cost V 4 bases and J 2 bases; bases outside gene matches: 5. This CDR3 spans 15 amino acids. CDR1 is MGHRA, CDR2 YSYEKL, per germline. CDR3 sequence: CASSRPGTSAYEQYF. The DNA for the CDR3 is TGCGCCAGCAGCCGACCTGGGACTAGCGCCTACGAGCAGTACTTC.

This rearrangement joins TRBV19 to TRBJ1-1, with 8 bases that match TRBD1. This CDR3 contains 12 residues. Germline V gene lookup returns CDR1 LNHDA and CDR2 SQIVND (reference sequence). V shed 7 bases and J 7 bases; nucleotides not matched to a gene: 5. The CDR3 DNA sequence: TGTGCCAGTACCAGGACAGGGAATGAAGCTTTCTTT. It specifies CASTRTGNEAFF. Combining the CDR3 with reference TRBV19 and TRBJ1-1 gives the whole variable domain DGGITQSPKYLFRKEGQNVTLSCEQNLNHDAMYWYRQDPGQGLRLIYYSQIVNDFQKGDIAEGYSVSREKKESFPLTVTSAQKNPTAFYLCASTRTGNEAFFGQGTRLTVV.